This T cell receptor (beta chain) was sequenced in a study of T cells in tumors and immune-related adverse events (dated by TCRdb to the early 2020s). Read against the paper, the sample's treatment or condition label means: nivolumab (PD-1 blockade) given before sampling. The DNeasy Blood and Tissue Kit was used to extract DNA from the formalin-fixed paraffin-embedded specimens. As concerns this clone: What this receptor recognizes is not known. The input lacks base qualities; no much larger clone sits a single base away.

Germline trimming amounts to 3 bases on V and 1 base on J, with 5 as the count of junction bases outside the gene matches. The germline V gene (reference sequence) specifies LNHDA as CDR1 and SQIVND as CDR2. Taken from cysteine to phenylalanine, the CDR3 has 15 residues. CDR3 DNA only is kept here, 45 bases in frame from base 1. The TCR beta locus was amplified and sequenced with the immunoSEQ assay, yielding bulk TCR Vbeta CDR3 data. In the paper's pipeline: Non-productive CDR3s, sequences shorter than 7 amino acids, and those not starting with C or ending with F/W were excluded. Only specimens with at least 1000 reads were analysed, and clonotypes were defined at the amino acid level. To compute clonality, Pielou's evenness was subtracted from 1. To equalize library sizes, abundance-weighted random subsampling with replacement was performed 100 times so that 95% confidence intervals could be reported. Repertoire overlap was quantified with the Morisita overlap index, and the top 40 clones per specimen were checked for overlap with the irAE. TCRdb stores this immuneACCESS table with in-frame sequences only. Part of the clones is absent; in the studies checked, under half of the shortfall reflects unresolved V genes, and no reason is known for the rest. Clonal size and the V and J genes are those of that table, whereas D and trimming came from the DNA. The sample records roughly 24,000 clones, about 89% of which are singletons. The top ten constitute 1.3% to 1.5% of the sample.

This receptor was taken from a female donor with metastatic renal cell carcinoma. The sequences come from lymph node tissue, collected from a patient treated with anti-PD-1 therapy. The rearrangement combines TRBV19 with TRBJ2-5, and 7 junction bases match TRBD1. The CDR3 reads CASSMTGSPQETQYF. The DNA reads TGTGCCAGTAGTATGACAGGGAGTCCCCAAGAGACCCAGTACTTC.